This entry is about one TCR beta chain. This sample is part of a study of control samples from healthy donors and cancer patients. Using immunoSEQ multiplex PCR, the repertoire was profiled, and TCRdb retains in-frame clones only, with some absent. The sample lists over 150,000 clones; 96% were seen once. Germline lookup yields CDR1 SGDLS and CDR2 YYNGEE. With V trimmed by 4 bases and J by 1 base, 8 bases remained unmatched. The CDR3 extends over 16 amino acids. Sample: blood. The rearrangement links TRBV9 to TRBJ1-1, with 9 bases identical to TRBD1. This clonotype was obtained from a woman aged 25 to 45 in good health. DNA of the CDR3: TGTGCCAGCAGCCCGGGACAGGGAAGTTCGAACACTGAAGCTTTCTTT. Its protein product is CASSPGQGSSNTEAFF.